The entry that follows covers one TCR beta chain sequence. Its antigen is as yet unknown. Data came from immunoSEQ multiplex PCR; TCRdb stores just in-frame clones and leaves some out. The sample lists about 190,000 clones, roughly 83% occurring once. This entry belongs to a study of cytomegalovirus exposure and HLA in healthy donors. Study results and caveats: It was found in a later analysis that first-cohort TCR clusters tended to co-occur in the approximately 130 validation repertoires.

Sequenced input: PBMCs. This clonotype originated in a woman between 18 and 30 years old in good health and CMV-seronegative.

Here the CDR3 reads CASSLRQGNTEAFF. The CDR3 nucleotides read TGTGCCAGCAGCCTTCGACAGGGGAACACTGAAGCTTTCTTT. This chain links TRBV7-6 with TRBJ1-1; 7 bases line up with TRBD1. V gave up 5 bases and J gave up 1 base; unmatched junction bases: 4. The CDR3 totals 14 residues. Per the germline V gene, CDR1 is SGHVS and CDR2 is FNYEAQ.